The 10 T cell receptor beta chains listed next were all sequenced from one sample in a study of cytomegalovirus exposure and HLA in healthy donors (dated by TCRdb to about 2017). Library prep was done by the immunoSEQ multiplex PCR assay. The multiplex PCR relied on a mix of 60 forward primers for TCR Vbeta segments and 13 reverse primers for TCR Jbeta segments. TCRdb mirrors the immuneACCESS table, restricted to in-frame sequences. Some clones are absent from its copies; in checked studies, under half trace to an unresolved V gene, and the reason for the others is unknown. In all, the sample holds over 150,000 clones, and about four fifths of those were seen once. The ten biggest clones cover almost 7% of the sample. The source material was PBMCs. These receptors were taken from a man aged 30 to 45 in good health and CMV-seropositive.

The chain joins TRBV4-1 to TRBJ1-5; 7 nucleotides agree with TRBD1. The V and J ends lost 0 bases and 9 bases, in that order; junction bases with no gene match: 2. This CDR3 comprises 13 residues. The germline CDR1 and CDR2 sequences are MGHRA and YSYEKL. The chain's CDR3 is CASSQDRGVPQHF. CDR3 coding DNA: TGCGCCAGCAGCCAAGACAGGGGGGTGCCCCAGCATTTT.

The V call is TRBV4-2, the J call TRBJ1-1; tentative D call: TRBD1 (6 bases). This CDR3 is built from 16 residues. Between the trimmed V and J ends, which lost 4 bases and 1 base, there was a span of 16 bases. CDR1 is LGHNA and CDR2 is YNFKEQ in the germline V gene. CDR3: CASSRRLPQGNTEAFF. In DNA, the CDR3 is TGTGCCAGCAGCCGCCGTCTACCACAGGGGAACACTGAAGCTTTCTTT.

This clone was seen a single time. The chain employs TRBV6-5 and TRBJ2-1; 7 bases are a match to TRBD1. This CDR3 spans 16 amino acids. V shed 2 bases, J shed 4 bases, and the junction held 8 bases outside the gene matches. Germline-derived CDR1 and CDR2 are MNHEY and SVGAGI. CDR3 in amino acids: CASSYGGQESYNEQFF. The CDR3 DNA follows: TGTGCCAGCAGTTACGGAGGACAGGAATCATACAATGAGCAGTTCTTC.

To note about this clone: The junction does not match germline at one end; this may be a read error. The V gene is TRBV7-9, the J gene TRBJ2-7, with D hard to call. The CDR3 runs to 12 residues. Germline CDR1 and CDR2: SEHNR and FQNEAQ (reference sequence). The CDR3 nucleotides read TGTGCCAGCAGCACCCACAGATACGAGCAGTGCTTC. It encodes CASSTHRYEQCF.

The J gene is TRBJ1-1, the V gene TRBV27; 10 positions match TRBD1. This CDR3 has 16 residues. From germline, CDR1 is MNHEY and CDR2 SMNVEV (reference sequence). The V segment lost 5 bases and the J segment 2 bases; nucleotides outside the gene matches: 8. In DNA form, the CDR3 reads TGTGCCAGCAGTCTAAGGGGGGACAGGGGTAACACTGAAGCTTTCTTT. This translates into CASSLRGDRGNTEAFF.

The J gene is TRBJ1-5, the V gene TRBV7-2; 8 positions agree with TRBD1. Germline loops: CDR1 SGHTA, CDR2 FQGNSA. The CDR3 has 15 amino acids. The V and J ends lost 2 bases and 5 bases, in that order; junction bases with no gene match: 5. The chain's CDR3 is CASSLQATGDQPQHF. The CDR3 DNA is TGTGCCAGCAGCTTACAGGCGACAGGGGATCAGCCCCAGCATTTT.

This chain links TRBV5-1 with TRBJ1-3, with 12 bases that match TRBD1. V trimming: 3 bases; J trimming: 4 bases; junction bases outside the gene matches: 5. The CDR3 length is 16 residues. Per germline, CDR1 SGHRS and CDR2 YFSETQ. In nucleotides, the CDR3 is TGCGCCAGCAGCTGGGGACAGGGGGCGACCGGAAACACCATATATTTT. Translation: CASSWGQGATGNTIYF.

The rearrangement links TRBV10-3 to TRBJ2-2, with 8 bases identical to TRBD1. The germline V gene encodes CDR1 ENHRY and CDR2 SYGVKD. The CDR3 contains 14 residues. V lost 6 bases and J lost 4; bases outside the gene matches: 4. The CDR3 loop reads CAISTGGSTGELFF. CDR3 sequence (DNA): TGTGCCATCAGCACAGGGGGTAGCACCGGGGAGCTGTTTTTT.

This sequence joins TRBV6-5 and TRBJ1-2; 8 positions agree with TRBD1. The CDR3 has 14 residues. Germline values: CDR1 MNHEY, CDR2 SVGAGI. V gave up 0 bases and J gave up 7 bases; unmatched junction bases: 4. In DNA form, the CDR3 reads TGTGCCAGCAGTTACTCGGACAGGGCGGCTGGCTACACCTTC. Translating gives CASSYSDRAAGYTF.

V usage is TRBV6-1 and J usage is TRBJ1-5, with a weak D call TRBD1 (5 bases). Per germline, CDR1 MNHNS and CDR2 SASEGT. V lost 4 bases and J lost 2, with 15 bases in between. The CDR3 contains 16 residues. CDR3 DNA sequence: TGTGCCAGCAGTGGGCAGGGAAACTCGGGCAATCAGCCCCAGCATTTT. This encodes CASSGQGNSGNQPQHF.